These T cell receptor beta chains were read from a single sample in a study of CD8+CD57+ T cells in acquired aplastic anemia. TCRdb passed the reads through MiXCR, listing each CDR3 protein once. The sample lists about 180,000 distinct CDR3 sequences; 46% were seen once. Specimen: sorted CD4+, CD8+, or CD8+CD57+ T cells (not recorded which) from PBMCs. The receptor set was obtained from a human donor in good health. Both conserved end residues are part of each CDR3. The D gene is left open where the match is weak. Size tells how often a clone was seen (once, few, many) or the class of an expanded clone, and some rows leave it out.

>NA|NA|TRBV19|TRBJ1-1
CASSPIGRTEAFF
TGTGCCAGTAGCCCGATCGGGAGGACTGAAGCTTTCTTT
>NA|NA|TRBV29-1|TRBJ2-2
CSVRQENTGELFF
TGCAGCGTTAGACAGGAGAACACCGGGGAGCTGTTTTTT
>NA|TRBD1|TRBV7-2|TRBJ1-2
CAISSGQGFGYTF
TGTGCCATCAGCTCGGGACAGGGCTTCGGCTACACCTTC
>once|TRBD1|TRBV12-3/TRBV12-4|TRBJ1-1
CASTVTGVGTEAFF
TGTGCCAGCACCGTCACAGGGGTTGGGACTGAAGCTTTCTTT
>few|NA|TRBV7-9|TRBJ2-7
CASSLEGFYEQYF
TGTGCCAGCAGCTTAGAGGGGTTCTACGAGCAGTACTTC
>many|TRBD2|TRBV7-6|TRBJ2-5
CASSNSGSRETQYF
TGTGCCAGCAGCAATAGCGGGAGTAGAGAGACCCAGTACTTC
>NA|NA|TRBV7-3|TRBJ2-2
CASSLKGTGELFF
TGTGCCAGCAGCTTAAAAGGAACCGGGGAGCTGTTTTTT
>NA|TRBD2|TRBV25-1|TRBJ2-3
CASSARTSGTDTQYF
TGTGCCAGCAGCGCGCGGACTAGCGGGACAGATACGCAGTATTTT
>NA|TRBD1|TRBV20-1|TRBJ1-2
CSASTGGKYGYTF
TGCAGTGCCTCGACAGGGGGCAAATATGGCTACACCTTC
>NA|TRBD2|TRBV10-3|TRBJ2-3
CAIRGTSGDRQYF
TGTGCCATCAGGGGGACTAGCGGCGATAGGCAGTATTTT
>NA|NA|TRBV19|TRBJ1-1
CASSMLVGTEAFF
TGTGCCAGTAGTATGCTTGTAGGCACTGAAGCTTTCTTT
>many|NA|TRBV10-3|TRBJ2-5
CAISAPGAETQYF
TGTGCCATCAGTGCACCGGGGGCAGAGACCCAGTACTTC
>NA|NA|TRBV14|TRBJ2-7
CASSQDLWEHEQYF
TGTGCCAGCAGCCAAGATCTTTGGGAACACGAGCAGTACTTC
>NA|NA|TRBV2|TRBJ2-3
CASRPETDTQYF
TGTGCCAGCAGGCCGGAAACAGATACGCAGTATTTT
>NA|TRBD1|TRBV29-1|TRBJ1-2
CSVAGSRGGENGYTF
TGCAGCGTTGCGGGTTCTCGAGGGGGCGAGAATGGCTACACCTTC
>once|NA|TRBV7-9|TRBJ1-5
CASSLSARAQHF
TGTGCCAGCAGCTTATCCGCTCGGGCCCAGCATTTT
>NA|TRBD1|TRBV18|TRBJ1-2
CASSRQQGLEYGYTF
TGTGCCAGCTCACGACAACAGGGGCTGGAGTATGGCTACACCTTC
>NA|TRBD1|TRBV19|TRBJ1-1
CASSEGQRMNTEAFF
TGTGCCAGTAGTGAGGGACAGCGGATGAACACTGAAGCTTTCTTT
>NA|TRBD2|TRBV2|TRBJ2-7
CASSPGLRSDEQYF
TGTGCCAGCAGCCCGGGACTAAGAAGCGACGAGCAGTACTTC
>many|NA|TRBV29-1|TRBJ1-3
CSVGGATTGNTIYF
TGCAGCGTTGGAGGGGCCACCACCGGAAACACCATATATTTT
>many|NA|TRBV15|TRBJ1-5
CATSRDQGANQPQHF
TGTGCCACCAGCAGAGATCAAGGGGCCAATCAGCCCCAGCATTTT
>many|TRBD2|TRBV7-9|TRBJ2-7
CASSSDGLAGGGQYF
TGTGCCAGCAGCTCAGATGGACTAGCGGGAGGAGGACAGTACTTC
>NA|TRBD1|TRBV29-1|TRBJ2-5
CSVGRLGQGHGQYF
TGCAGCGTTGGTAGATTGGGACAGGGGCATGGCCAGTACTTC
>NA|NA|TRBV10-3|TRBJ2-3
CAISARPPSDTQYF
TGTGCCATCAGTGCTAGACCCCCATCAGATACGCAGTATTTT
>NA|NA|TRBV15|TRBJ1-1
CATSRDRTPNTEAFF
TGTGCCACCAGCAGAGATCGGACACCGAACACTGAAGCTTTCTTT
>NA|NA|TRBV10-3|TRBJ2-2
CASSYSGGSLTGELFF
TGTGCCAGCAGTTACTCGGGCGGCAGTTTGACCGGGGAGCTGTTTTTT
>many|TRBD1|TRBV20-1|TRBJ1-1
CSASPRTGKHTEAFF
TGCAGTGCTAGCCCCCGGACAGGGAAACACACTGAAGCTTTCTTT
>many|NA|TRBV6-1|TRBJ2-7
CASRPGSYEQYF
TGTGCCAGCAGACCAGGGTCCTACGAGCAGTACTTC
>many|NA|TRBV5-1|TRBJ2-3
CASRRTWGADTQYF
TGCGCCAGCAGACGGACCTGGGGCGCAGATACGCAGTATTTT
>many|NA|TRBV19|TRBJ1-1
CASSIGRNTEAFF
TGTGCCAGTAGTATAGGCAGGAACACTGAAGCTTTCTTT
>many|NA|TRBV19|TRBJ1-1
CASARSNTEAFF
TGTGCCAGCGCCCGGTCGAACACTGAAGCTTTCTTT
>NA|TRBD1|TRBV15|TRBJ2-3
CATSGGDRGMTDTQYF
TGTGCCACCAGCGGTGGAGACAGGGGGATGACAGATACGCAGTATTTT
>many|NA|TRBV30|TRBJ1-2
CAWSVLTVNYGYTF
TGTGCCTGGAGTGTACTGACAGTCAACTATGGCTACACCTTC
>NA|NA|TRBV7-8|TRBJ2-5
CASSQDRGDRETQYF
TGTGCCAGCAGCCAAGATAGGGGGGACCGAGAGACCCAGTACTTC
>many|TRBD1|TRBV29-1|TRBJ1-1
CSVEGGRGRDEAFF
TGCAGCGTTGAAGGGGGGAGGGGGCGGGATGAAGCTTTCTTT
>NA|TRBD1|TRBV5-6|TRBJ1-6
CASSSGQGIGPLHF
TGTGCCAGCAGCTCGGGACAGGGGATCGGACCCCTCCACTTT
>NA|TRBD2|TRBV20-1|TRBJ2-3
CSARGSTSGRAVADTQYF
TGCAGTGCTAGAGGGTCGACTAGCGGGAGGGCCGTGGCAGATACGCAGTATTTT
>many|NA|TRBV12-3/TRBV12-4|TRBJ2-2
CASSLVSPANTGELFF
TGTGCCAGCAGTTTAGTTAGCCCCGCGAACACCGGGGAGCTGTTTTTT
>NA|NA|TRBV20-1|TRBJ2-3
CSPLERGSTDTQYF
TGCAGCCCATTAGAGCGCGGGAGCACAGATACGCAGTATTTT
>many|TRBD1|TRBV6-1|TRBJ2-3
CASSLRDSERDTQYF
TGTGCCAGCAGTCTCCGGGACAGCGAGAGAGATACGCAGTATTTT
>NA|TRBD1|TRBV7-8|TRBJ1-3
CASSLGTGNGNTIYF
TGTGCCAGCAGCTTAGGGACAGGAAATGGAAACACCATATATTTT
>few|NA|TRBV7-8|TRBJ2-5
CASSLVNGEPQYF
TGTGCCAGCAGCTTAGTCAACGGGGAGCCCCAGTACTTC
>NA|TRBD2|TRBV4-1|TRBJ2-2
CASSLIREVTGELFF
TGCGCCAGCAGCCTCATCCGGGAGGTAACCGGGGAGCTGTTTTTT
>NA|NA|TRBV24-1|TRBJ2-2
CATSDPRGSLNTGEPFF
TGTGCCACCAGTGATCCCCGCGGATCCCTAAACACCGGGGAGCCGTTTTTT
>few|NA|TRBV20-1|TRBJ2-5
CSAKRPGQETQYF
TGCAGTGCGAAAAGACCGGGGCAAGAGACCCAGTACTTC
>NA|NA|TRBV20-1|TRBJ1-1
CSAPNPPANTEAFF
TGCAGTGCCCCAAATCCCCCAGCCAACACTGAAGCTTTCTTT
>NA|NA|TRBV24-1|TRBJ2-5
CATSDTGPREQETQYF
TGTGCCACCAGTGATACTGGACCCCGAGAGCAAGAGACCCAGTACTTC
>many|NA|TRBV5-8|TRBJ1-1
CARQRGWPEAFF
TGTGCCAGACAACGAGGGTGGCCTGAAGCTTTCTTT
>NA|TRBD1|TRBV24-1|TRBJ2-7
CATSARGSTGGQDEQYF
TGTGCCACCAGTGCTAGAGGATCCACAGGGGGCCAGGACGAGCAGTACTTC
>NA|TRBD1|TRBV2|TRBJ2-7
CASSERGQGDEQYF
TGTGCCAGCAGTGAGCGTGGACAGGGGGACGAGCAGTACTTC
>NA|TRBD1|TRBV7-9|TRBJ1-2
CASSVTRDSGYAF
TGTGCCAGCAGCGTAACCCGGGACAGTGGCTACGCCTTC
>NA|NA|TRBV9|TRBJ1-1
CASSVEGHGRTEAFF
TGTGCCAGCAGCGTAGAAGGCCACGGGAGGACTGAAGCTTTCTTT
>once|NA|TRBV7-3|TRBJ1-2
CASSSPEAYGYTF
TGTGCCAGCAGCTCTCCCGAGGCCTATGGCTACACCTTC
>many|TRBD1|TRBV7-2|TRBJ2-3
CASSRDRYPDTQYF
TGTGCCAGCAGTCGGGACAGATACCCAGATACGCAGTATTTT
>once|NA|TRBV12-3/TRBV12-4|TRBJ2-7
CAGEATSRRYF
TGTGCCGGGGAGGCGACCTCCCGGCGGTACTTC
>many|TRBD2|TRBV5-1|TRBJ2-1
CASRQTSGSNEQFF
TGCGCCAGCAGACAGACTAGCGGGAGCAATGAGCAGTTCTTC